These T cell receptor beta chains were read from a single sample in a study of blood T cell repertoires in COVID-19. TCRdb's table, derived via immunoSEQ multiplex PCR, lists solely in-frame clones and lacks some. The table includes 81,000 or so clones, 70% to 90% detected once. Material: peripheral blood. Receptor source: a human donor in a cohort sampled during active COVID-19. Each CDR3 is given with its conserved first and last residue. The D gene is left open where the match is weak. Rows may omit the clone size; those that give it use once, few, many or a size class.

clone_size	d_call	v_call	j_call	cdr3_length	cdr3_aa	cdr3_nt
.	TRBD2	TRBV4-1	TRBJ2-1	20	CASSQPGLAGGPFSYNEQFF	TGCGCCAGCAGCCAACCTGGACTAGCGGGGGGTCCCTTCTCCTACAATGAGCAGTTCTTC
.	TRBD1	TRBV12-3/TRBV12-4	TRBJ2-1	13	CASRPDREHEQFF	TGTGCCAGCAGGCCGGACAGGGAACATGAGCAGTTCTTC
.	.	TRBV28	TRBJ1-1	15	CASSSGGLGYTEAFF	TGTGCCAGCAGTTCGGGGGGCCTTGGGTACACTGAAGCTTTCTTT
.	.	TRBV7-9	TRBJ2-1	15	CASSPAPLTGGGKFF	TGTGCCAGCAGCCCCGCTCCCCTCACGGGGGGCGGCAAGTTCTTC
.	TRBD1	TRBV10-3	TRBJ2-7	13	CAISPDRVGEQYF	TGTGCCATCAGCCCGGACAGGGTAGGCGAGCAGTACTTC
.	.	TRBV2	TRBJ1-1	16	CASVFDRGTQNTEAFF	TGTGCCAGCGTTTTCGATAGGGGCACCCAGAACACTGAAGCTTTCTTT
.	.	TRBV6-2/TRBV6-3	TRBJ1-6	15	CASSASGGPYSPLHF	TGTGCCAGCAGCGCGTCCGGGGGGCCTTATTCACCCCTCCACTTT
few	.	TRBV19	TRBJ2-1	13	CASSTPPLREQFF	TGTGCCAGTAGTACCCCCCCCCTGCGCGAGCAGTTCTTC
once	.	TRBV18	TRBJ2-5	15	CASSPSGAGGETQYF	TGTGCCAGCTCCCCCTCGGGGGCAGGGGGAGAGACCCAGTACTTC
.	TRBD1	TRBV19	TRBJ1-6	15	CASRETGQGRSPLHF	TGTGCCAGTAGGGAAACGGGACAGGGACGCTCACCCCTCCACTTT
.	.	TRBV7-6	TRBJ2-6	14	CASSYTSGANVLTF	TGTGCCAGCAGCTACACCTCTGGGGCCAACGTCCTGACTTTC
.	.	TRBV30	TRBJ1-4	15	CAWDTPGSQGRKLFF	TGTGCCTGGGATACGCCGGGATCCCAAGGCCGAAAACTGTTTTTT
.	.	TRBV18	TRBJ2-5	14	CASSPPGGYTAQYF	TGTGCCAGCTCACCACCGGGGGGTTATACTGCCCAGTACTTC